The next 15 T cell receptor beta chains were all read from a single sample in a study of cytomegalovirus exposure and HLA in healthy donors. The PCR made use of 60 Vbeta and 13 Jbeta primers. Profiled with immunoSEQ multiplex PCR; TCRdb holds only in-frame clones, not every one. Here the sample spans about 160,000 clones, around 82% being singletons. The specimen was PBMCs. The receptor set was obtained from a man in his fifties or sixties in good health and CMV-seropositive.

The genes are TRBV28 and TRBJ2-7, with 8 nucleotides matching TRBD1. The CDR3 has 15 residues. Germline V gene sequence: CDR1 MDHEN, CDR2 SYDVKM. Losses at the gene ends were 1 base for V and 2 bases for J; bases not matched to a gene: 4. The CDR3 is CASSLLQGAPYEQYF. DNA for the CDR3: TGTGCCAGCAGTTTATTGCAGGGGGCTCCCTACGAGCAGTACTTC. Full variable domain (rest looked up from reference TRBV28 and TRBJ2-7): DVKVTQSSRYLVKRTGEKVFLECVQDMDHENMFWYRQDPGLGLRLIYFSYDVKMKEKGDIPEGYSVSREKKERFSLILESASTNQTSMYLCASSLLQGAPYEQYFGPGTRLTVT.

The chain has TRBV13 and TRBJ1-1; possible D gene TRBD1, 5 bases. Per germline, CDR1 PRHDT and CDR2 FYEKMQ (reference sequence). V lost 3 bases, J lost 0 bases, and 17 bases lay in between. The CDR3 runs 17 residues. The CDR3 spells CASSFWGTPTMNTEAFF. The DNA of the CDR3 is TGTGCCAGCAGCTTTTGGGGGACTCCCACGATGAACACTGAAGCTTTCTTT.

The rearrangement joins TRBV6-5 to TRBJ2-2, with TRBD1 identical over 8 bases. The CDR3 sequence is 16 residues long. Germline CDR1 is MNHEY and CDR2 is SVGAGI. V shed 4 bases, J shed 5 bases, and the junction held 9 bases outside the gene matches. CDR3 nucleotide sequence: TGTGCCAGCAGTTCCAGTCAGGGGGCGGGTACCGGGGAGCTGTTTTTT. It translates to CASSSSQGAGTGELFF.

CDR3 region: CASSLAFGGYGYTF. The DNA for the CDR3 is TGTGCCAGCAGCTTAGCGTTCGGGGGGTATGGCTACACCTTC. The gene calls are TRBV7-9 and TRBJ1-2; possibly TRBD1 for D (5 bases). V gave up 0 bases and J gave up 5 bases, with 10 bases separating them. The CDR3 length is 14 residues. From germline, CDR1 is SEHNR and CDR2 FQNEAQ (reference sequence).

This chain connects TRBV6-6 to TRBJ2-2; TRBD2 aligns across 8 bases. Trimming cost V 4 bases and J 9 bases; bases outside gene matches: 7. CDR3 length: 14 amino acids. Germline V gene lookup returns CDR1 MNHNY and CDR2 SVGAGI (reference sequence). CDR3 DNA: TGTGCCAGCAGTTTAACAGCGGGAGACAGGGAGCTGTTTTTT. It encodes CASSLTAGDRELFF.

The V call is TRBV4-3, the J call TRBJ2-1; 11 bases line up with TRBD2. Germline V gene lookup returns CDR1 LGHNA and CDR2 YSLEER. The CDR3 covers 17 residues. V gave up 1 base and J gave up 4 bases; unmatched junction bases: 6. The CDR3 DNA reads as TGCGCCAGCAGCCAAGTAGCGGGAGGGCCGTCGTACAATGAGCAGTTCTTC. Amino acids: CASSQVAGGPSYNEQFF.

This chain links TRBV7-9 with TRBJ2-1; TRBD2 might be the D (6 bases). V was clipped by 5 bases and J by 8 bases, with 16 bases between them. The CDR3 spans 14 residues. Germline CDR1 SEHNR, CDR2 FQNEAQ (reference sequence). CDR3 sequence reads: CASSPVLAKDEQFF. The CDR3 DNA reads as TGTGCCAGCAGCCCAGTCCTAGCGAAGGATGAGCAGTTCTTC.

V usage is TRBV19 and J usage is TRBJ2-5; D is ambiguous. The CDR3 totals 13 residues. The V gene lost 5 bases and the J gene lost 1 base, with 8 bases spanning the gap. Germline V gene sequence: CDR1 LNHDA, CDR2 SQIVND (reference sequence). Here the CDR3 reads CASSASFQETQYF. The CDR3 region has the DNA TGTGCCAGTAGTGCCAGTTTCCAAGAGACCCAGTACTTC.

V and J are TRBV6-5 and TRBJ2-7, with 11 bases lining up with TRBD1. This CDR3 has 13 amino acids. Germline values: CDR1 MNHEY, CDR2 SVGAGI. The J segment lost 5 bases and the V segment lost 7 bases, leaving 4 bases of the junction unmatched. The CDR3 DNA reads as TGTGCCAGCAAGGGACAGGGGGTCCACGAGCAGTACTTC. Residues: CASKGQGVHEQYF.

The genes are TRBV7-9 and TRBJ2-5; TRBD1 aligns across 8 bases. V shed 5 bases and J 8 bases; nucleotides not matched to a gene: 10. The CDR3 is 14 amino acids. The germline CDR1 and CDR2 sequences are SEHNR and FQNEAQ (reference sequence). The CDR3 is CASSKGQGLDTQYF. The CDR3 bases are TGTGCCAGCAGCAAAGGACAGGGACTGGATACCCAGTACTTC.

The J gene is TRBJ2-1, the V gene TRBV2, with TRBD2 as a possible D gene (6 bases). Trimming removed 0 bases from V and 4 bases from J, with 10 bases in between. The germline CDR1 and CDR2 sequences are SNHLY and FYNNEI. This CDR3 has 15 amino acids. Here the CDR3 reads CASSEAGLRYNEQFF. The DNA for the CDR3 is TGTGCCAGCAGTGAAGCGGGACTCAGATACAATGAGCAGTTCTTC.

This clone has a single count. The chain carries TRBV6-5 and TRBJ2-3; tentatively, D is TRBD1 (5 bases). V lost 4 bases and J lost 0, with 14 bases in between. Germline V gene data show CDR1 as MNHEY and CDR2 as SVGAGI. The CDR3 extends over 16 amino acids. The CDR3 region is CASSSRWGLSTDTQYF. CDR3 DNA: TGTGCCAGCAGTTCGAGGTGGGGCCTGAGCACAGATACGCAGTATTTT.

The rearrangement links TRBV28 to TRBJ1-2, with D perhaps matching TRBD1 (5 bases). The CDR3 is made up of 12 amino acids. Germline lookup yields CDR1 MDHEN and CDR2 SYDVKM. V lost 6 bases and J lost 4, with 9 bases in between. CDR3 bases: TGTGCCAGCAGGCAGGGCTCCTATGGCTACACCTTC. It specifies CASRQGSYGYTF.

In DNA form, the CDR3 reads TGTGCCAGCAGACTGGGGGGGGGTTCCCAAGAGACCCAGTACTTC. This sequence encodes CASRLGGGSQETQYF. This sequence joins TRBV25-1 and TRBJ2-5; 7 bases line up with TRBD2. CDR1 is MGHDK and CDR2 is SYGVNS in the germline V gene. The CDR3 consists of 15 residues. V lost 6 bases, J lost 1 base, and 8 bases stayed unmatched.

The chain has TRBV18 and TRBJ2-1; D is perhaps TRBD2 (5 bases). Germline V gene data show CDR1 as KGHSH and CDR2 as LQKENI. Trimming took 6 bases from V and 3 from J, leaving 30 bases between them. The CDR3 totals 20 residues. The CDR3 bases are TGTGCCAGCTCGAAGCGGCTCAGTGAGTTTCTCCCAGAGAGCTACAATGAGCAGTTCTTC. The encoded protein is CASSKRLSEFLPESYNEQFF. The full variable domain, in which reference TRBV18 and TRBJ2-1 provide the parts outside the CDR3, is NAGVMQNPRHLVRRRGQEARLRCSPMKGHSHVYWYRQLPEEGLKFMVYLQKENIIDESGMPKERFSAEFPKEGPSILRIQQVVRGDSAAYFCASSKRLSEFLPESYNEQFFGPGTRLTVL.